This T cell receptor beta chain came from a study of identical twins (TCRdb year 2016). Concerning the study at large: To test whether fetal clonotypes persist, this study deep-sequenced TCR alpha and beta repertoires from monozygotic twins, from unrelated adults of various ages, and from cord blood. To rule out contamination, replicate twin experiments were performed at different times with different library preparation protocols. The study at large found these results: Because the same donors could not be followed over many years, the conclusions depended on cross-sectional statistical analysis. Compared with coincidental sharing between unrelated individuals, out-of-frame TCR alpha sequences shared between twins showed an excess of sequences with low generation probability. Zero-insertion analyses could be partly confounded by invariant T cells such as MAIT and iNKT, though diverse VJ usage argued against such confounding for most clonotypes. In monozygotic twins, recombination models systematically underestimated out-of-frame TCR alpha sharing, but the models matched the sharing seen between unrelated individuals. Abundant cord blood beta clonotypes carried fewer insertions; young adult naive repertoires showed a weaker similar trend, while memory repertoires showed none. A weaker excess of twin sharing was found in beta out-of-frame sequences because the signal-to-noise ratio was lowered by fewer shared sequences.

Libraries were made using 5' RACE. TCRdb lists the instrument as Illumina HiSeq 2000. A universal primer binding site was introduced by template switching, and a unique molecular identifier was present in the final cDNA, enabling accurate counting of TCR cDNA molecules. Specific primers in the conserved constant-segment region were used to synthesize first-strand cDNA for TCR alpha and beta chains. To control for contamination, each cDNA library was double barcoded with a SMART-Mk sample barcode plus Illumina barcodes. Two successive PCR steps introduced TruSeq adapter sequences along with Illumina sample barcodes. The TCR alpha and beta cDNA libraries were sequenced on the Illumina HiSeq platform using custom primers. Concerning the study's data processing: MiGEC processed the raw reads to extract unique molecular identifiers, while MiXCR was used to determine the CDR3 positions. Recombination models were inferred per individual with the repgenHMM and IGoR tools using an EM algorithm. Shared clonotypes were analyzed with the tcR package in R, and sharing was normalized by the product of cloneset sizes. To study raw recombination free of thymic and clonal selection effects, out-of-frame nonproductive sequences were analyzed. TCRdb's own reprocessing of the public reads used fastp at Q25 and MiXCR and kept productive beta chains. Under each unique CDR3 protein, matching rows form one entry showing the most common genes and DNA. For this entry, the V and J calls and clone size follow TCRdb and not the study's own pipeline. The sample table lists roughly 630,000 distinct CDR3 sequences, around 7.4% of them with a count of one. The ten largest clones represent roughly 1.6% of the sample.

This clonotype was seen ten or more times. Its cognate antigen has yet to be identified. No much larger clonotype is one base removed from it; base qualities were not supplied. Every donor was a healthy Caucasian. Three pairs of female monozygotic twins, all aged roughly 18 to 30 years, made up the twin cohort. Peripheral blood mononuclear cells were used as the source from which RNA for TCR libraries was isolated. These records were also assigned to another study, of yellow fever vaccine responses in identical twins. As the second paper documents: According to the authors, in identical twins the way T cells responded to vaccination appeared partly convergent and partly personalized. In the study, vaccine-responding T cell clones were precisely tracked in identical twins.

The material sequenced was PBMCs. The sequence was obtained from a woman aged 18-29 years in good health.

DNA sequence: TGCGCCAGCAGCGAGGGCAGTAACTACAATGAGCAGTTCTTC. This sequence encodes CASSEGSNYNEQFF. The rearranged chain carries TRBV5-1 and TRBJ2-1, with a weak D call of TRBD2 (5 bases match). The CDR3 measures 14 amino acids from cysteine to phenylalanine. The sequence is cut down to CDR3 DNA, 42 bases in frame from base 1. V is clipped by 4 bases and J by 3 bases, and the sequence between their germline boundaries is 11 bases long. CDR1 is given as SGHRS and CDR2 as YFSETQ, both from the germline V gene.